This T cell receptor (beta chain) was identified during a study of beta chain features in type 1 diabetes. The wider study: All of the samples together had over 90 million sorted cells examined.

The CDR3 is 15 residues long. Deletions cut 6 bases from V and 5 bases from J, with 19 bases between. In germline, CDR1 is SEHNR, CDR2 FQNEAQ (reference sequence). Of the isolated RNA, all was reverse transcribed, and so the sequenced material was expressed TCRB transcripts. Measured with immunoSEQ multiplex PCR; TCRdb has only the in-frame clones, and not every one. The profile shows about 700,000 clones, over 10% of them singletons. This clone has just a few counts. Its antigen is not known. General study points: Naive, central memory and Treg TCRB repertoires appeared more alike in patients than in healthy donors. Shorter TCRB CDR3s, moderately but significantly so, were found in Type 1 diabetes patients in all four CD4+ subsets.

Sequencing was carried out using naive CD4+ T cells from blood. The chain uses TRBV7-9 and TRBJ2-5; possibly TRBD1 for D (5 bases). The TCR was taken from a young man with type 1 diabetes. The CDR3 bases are TGTGCCAGCAGACCCGAGCCCAGGGTCGGCGAGACCCAGTACTTC. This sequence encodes CASRPEPRVGETQYF. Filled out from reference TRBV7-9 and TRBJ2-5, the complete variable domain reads DTGVSQNPRHKITKRGQNVTFRCDPISEHNRLYWYRQTLGQGPEFLTYFQNEAQLEKSRLLSDRFSAERPKGSFSTLEIQRTEQGDSAMYLCASRPEPRVGETQYFGPGTRLLVL.